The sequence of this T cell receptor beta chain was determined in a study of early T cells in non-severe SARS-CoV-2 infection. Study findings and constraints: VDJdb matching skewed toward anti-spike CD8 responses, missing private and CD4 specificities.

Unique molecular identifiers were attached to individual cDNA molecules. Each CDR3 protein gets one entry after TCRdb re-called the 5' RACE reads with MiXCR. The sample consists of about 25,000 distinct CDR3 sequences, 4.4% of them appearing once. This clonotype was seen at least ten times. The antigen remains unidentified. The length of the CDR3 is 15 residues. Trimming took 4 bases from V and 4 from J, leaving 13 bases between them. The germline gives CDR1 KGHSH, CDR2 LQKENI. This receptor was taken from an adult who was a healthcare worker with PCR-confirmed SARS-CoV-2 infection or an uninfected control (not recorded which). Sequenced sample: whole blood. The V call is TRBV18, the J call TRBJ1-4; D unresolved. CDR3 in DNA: TGTGCCAGCTCACATGGAGACCGAGATAATGAAAAACTGTTTTTT. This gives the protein CASSHGDRDNEKLFF.